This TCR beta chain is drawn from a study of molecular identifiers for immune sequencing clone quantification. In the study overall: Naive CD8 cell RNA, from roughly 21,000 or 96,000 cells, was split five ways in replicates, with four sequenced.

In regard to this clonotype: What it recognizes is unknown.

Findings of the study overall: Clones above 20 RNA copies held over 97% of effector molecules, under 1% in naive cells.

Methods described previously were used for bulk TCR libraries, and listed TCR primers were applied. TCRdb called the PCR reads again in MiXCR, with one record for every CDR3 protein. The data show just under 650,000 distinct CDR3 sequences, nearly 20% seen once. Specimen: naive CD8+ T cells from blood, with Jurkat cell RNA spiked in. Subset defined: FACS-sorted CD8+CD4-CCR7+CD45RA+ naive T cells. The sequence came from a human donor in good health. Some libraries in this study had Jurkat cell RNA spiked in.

The CDR3 sequence is CATTPLSTGNTGELFF. CDR3 DNA sequence: TGTGCCACCACTCCTCTATCGACAGGGAACACCGGGGAGCTGTTTTTT. The chain carries TRBV2 and TRBJ2-2, with D maybe TRBD1 (6 bases). CDR1 and CDR2 (germline): SNHLY, FYNNEI. V lost 10 bases and J lost 1, with 19 bases in between. The CDR3 is 16 residues long.